This passage covers 7 T cell receptor beta chains from one sample sequenced in a study of T cells in Graves' hyperthyroidism and ophthalmopathy. Amplified TCR beta CDR3 regions derived from RNA transcripts. The HTBI primer set was used in a first-round RT-PCR of the TCR CDR3. TCRdb reanalysed the multiplex PCR reads using MiXCR and keeps one entry per CDR3 protein. The sample gives roughly 630,000 distinct CDR3 sequences, 15% to 17% of which show up once; less than 9.5% is in the top ten. Sequences were obtained from blood. These receptors all stem from a woman aged 25 to 45 with Graves' hyperthyroidism.

The chain recombines TRBV10-3 with TRBJ1-2; maybe TRBD1 (6 bases). The CDR3 is made up of 12 amino acids. V gave up 8 bases and J gave up 6 bases, with 13 bases separating them. Germline V gene data show CDR1 as ENHRY and CDR2 as SYGVKD. The CDR3 DNA sequence: TGTGCCATCGGGGTAGGGGGGCATGGCTACACCTTC. It yields the protein CAIGVGGHGYTF.

The V call is TRBV14, the J call TRBJ2-6; possible D gene TRBD1, 5 bases. The germline CDR1 and CDR2 sequences are SGHDN and FVKESK. Trimming shortened V by 2 bases and J by 0 bases, and 29 bases separated the two germline ends. The CDR3 runs to 23 residues. The CDR3 loop reads CASSQFVWGVGQSKSSGANVLTF. The DNA for the CDR3 is TGTGCCAGCAGCCAATTCGTCTGGGGCGTCGGGCAGTCAAAAAGCTCTGGGGCCAACGTCCTGACTTTC.

This clonotype has a count of ten or more. The rearrangement joins TRBV6-2 or TRBV6-3 to TRBJ2-3, with TRBD2 identical over 12 bases. The CDR3 length is 17 residues. Trimming took 5 bases from V and 2 from J; bases not matched to a gene: 8. Germline CDR1 reads MNHEY; CDR2 reads SVGEGT. The CDR3 DNA reads as TGTGCCAGCAGTCAGAGGACTAGCGGGACTACCACAGATACGCAGTATTTT. It specifies CASSQRTSGTTTDTQYF.

J is TRBJ1-1 and V is TRBV19; 7 nucleotides line up with TRBD1. The V and J ends lost 4 bases and 3 bases, in that order; junction bases with no gene match: 8. The CDR3 extends over 15 amino acids. Germline CDR1 reads LNHDA; CDR2 reads SQIVND (reference sequence). The CDR3 DNA follows: TGTGCCAGTAGTACCTCGGGCCAGGGGGACACTGAAGCTTTCTTT. This gives the protein CASSTSGQGDTEAFF.

This clonotype was recorded only once. J is TRBJ2-5 and V is TRBV14; no clear D. The CDR3 consists of 13 residues. The V end lost 0 bases, the J end lost 4 bases, and 6 bases lay between the germline ends. CDR1 SGHDN and CDR2 FVKESK come from the germline V gene. In DNA form, the CDR3 reads TGTGCCAGCAGCCAAGAGAGCATAGAGACCCAGTACTTC. Translation: CASSQESIETQYF.

There are many counts of this clonotype. The chain uses TRBV11-2 and TRBJ2-6, with D unclear. Germline values: CDR1 SGHAT, CDR2 FQNNGV. V lost 6 bases to trimming and J lost 2 bases, with 2 bases between them. The CDR3 sequence is 12 residues long. In DNA form, the CDR3 reads TGTGCCAGCAGAGCTGGGGCCAACGTCCTGACTTTC. Translating it yields CASRAGANVLTF.

In this sample, this clonotype turned up many times. The CDR3 is CASSYSGPGTDTQYF. The CDR3 DNA reads TGTGCCAGCAGTTACTCCGGCCCTGGCACAGATACGCAGTATTTT. The chain combines TRBV6-5 with TRBJ2-3; no reliable D call. The CDR3 spans 15 residues. Germline CDR1 MNHEY, CDR2 SVGAGI. Deletions cut 0 bases from V and 1 base from J, with 8 bases between.